These 26 T cell receptor beta chains came from one sample sequenced in a study of T cell repertoires in ileal Crohn's disease. Using immunoSEQ multiplex PCR, the repertoire was profiled, and TCRdb retains in-frame clones only, with some absent. The sample includes about 62,000 clones, around nine tenths of them seen just once. The time point was: neoterminal ileum biopsy at postoperative endoscopy, about 6 months after surgery. Material: ileal tissue. These receptors originate from an adult with Crohn's disease.

This sequence joins TRBV4-2 and TRBJ2-2; 7 bases are shared with TRBD2. This CDR3 region has 18 residues. V gave up 2 bases and J gave up 6 bases; unmatched junction bases: 15. Germline-derived CDR1 and CDR2 are LGHNA and YNFKEQ. The CDR3 sequence is CASSQLFISGGRSGELFF. In nucleotides, the CDR3 is TGTGCCAGCAGCCAACTATTCATCTCGGGGGGTCGGTCCGGGGAGCTGTTTTTT.

The V call is TRBV2, the J call TRBJ1-1; 7 nucleotides match TRBD1. The V gene's germline CDR1 is SNHLY and CDR2 FYNNEI. Trimming cost V 6 bases and J 3 bases; bases outside gene matches: 4. This CDR3 contains 13 residues. The CDR3 bases are TGTGCCAGCAGGGGACAGAGCTACACTGAAGCTTTCTTT. Translation: CASRGQSYTEAFF.

The V and J genes are TRBV4-1 and TRBJ2-3; tentative D call: TRBD2 (5 bases). With 4 bases removed from V and 5 bases from J, the gap between germline ends came to 10 bases. The CDR3 runs to 13 residues. Germline-derived CDR1 and CDR2 are MGHRA and YSYEKL. CDR3 protein: CASSLGLKDTQYF. The DNA for the CDR3 is TGCGCCAGCAGCCTTGGACTTAAAGATACGCAGTATTTT.

This chain links TRBV7-2 with TRBJ2-1; 7 positions match TRBD2. Trimming took 4 bases from V and 16 from J; bases not matched to a gene: 7. This CDR3 has 11 amino acids. Germline-derived CDR1 and CDR2 are SGHTA and FQGNSA. This chain's CDR3 is CASSSKRDLFF. CDR3 coding DNA: TGTGCCAGCAGCTCTAAGCGGGATTTATTCTTC.

The chain recombines TRBV4-1 with TRBJ1-5; D unclear. This CDR3 is built from 13 residues. Germline values: CDR1 MGHRA, CDR2 YSYEKL. With 0 bases removed from V and 6 bases from J, the gap between germline ends came to 6 bases. CDR3 coding DNA: TGCGCCAGCAGCCAAGAGGCGGGTCAGCCCCAGCATTTT. Protein product: CASSQEAGQPQHF.

This rearrangement joins TRBV7-9 to TRBJ2-7, with 13 bases identical to TRBD2. Trimming took 4 bases from V and 7 from J; bases not matched to a gene: 1. The germline V gene encodes CDR1 SEHNR and CDR2 FQNEAQ (reference sequence). The CDR3 is made up of 13 amino acids. CDR3 protein: CASSSGLAGEQYF. Written as DNA, the CDR3 is TGTGCCAGCAGCTCGGGACTAGCGGGGGAGCAGTACTTC.

DNA of the CDR3: TGTGCCAGCAGCTTCTCCGGACAGGGGAATCAGCCCCAGCATTTT. Its protein product is CASSFSGQGNQPQHF. The chain carries TRBV7-8 and TRBJ1-5, with 9 bases matching TRBD1. Germline CDR1 SGHVS, CDR2 FQNEAQ. CDR3 size: 15 residues. J gave up 4 bases and V 3 bases, and 4 bases lay outside the gene matches.

The chain has TRBV18 and TRBJ1-1, with 12 bases identical to TRBD1. Germline values: CDR1 KGHSH, CDR2 LQKENI. The junction had 16 bases not matched to a gene; V was cut back by 3 bases and J by 5 bases. The CDR3 is made up of 19 amino acids. This chain's CDR3 is CASSPPMRGQGALMTEAFF. CDR3 nucleotides: TGTGCCAGCTCACCTCCCATGAGGGGACAGGGGGCCTTAATGACTGAAGCTTTCTTT.

CDR3 nucleotides: TGCGCCAGCAGCTCAAATGGGGGCTCCCCTCCATACTTC. Its translation is CASSSNGGSPPYF. The genes are TRBV4-3 and TRBJ2-7, with D possibly being TRBD1 (6 bases). V dropped 5 bases and J dropped 13 bases, with 21 bases sitting between them. CDR3 length equals 13 residues. Per the germline V gene, CDR1 is LGHNA and CDR2 is YSLEER.

This chain connects TRBV6-6 to TRBJ2-7, with 12 nucleotides matching TRBD2. CDR1 and CDR2 (germline): MNHNY, SVGAGI (reference sequence). The CDR3 has 13 residues. The J segment lost 2 bases and the V segment lost 8 bases, leaving 1 base of the junction unmatched. CDR3 in DNA: TGTGCCAGCGGACTAGCGGGGACCTACGAGCAGTACTTC. Its protein is CASGLAGTYEQYF.

Only a few counts were recorded for this clone. V is TRBV5-6 and J is TRBJ1-1; no clear D gene. The CDR3 is 13 amino acids. Germline-derived CDR1 and CDR2 are SGHDT and YYEEEE. Trimming took off 2 bases at V and 2 bases at J, with 7 bases between the two ends. CDR3 nucleotides: TGTGCCAGCAGCTTAAATATTAACACTGAAGCTTTCTTT. It specifies CASSLNINTEAFF.

The chain employs TRBV18 and TRBJ2-7, with TRBD1 matching 9 bases. Trimming at V came to 3 bases and at J to 4 bases, leaving 7 bases not matched to a gene. The CDR3 spans 15 residues. Germline lookup yields CDR1 KGHSH and CDR2 LQKENI. This CDR3 is CASSPSGTGTYEQYF. As DNA, the CDR3 is TGTGCCAGCTCACCTTCCGGGACAGGGACGTACGAGCAGTACTTC. The full variable domain, rest sourced from reference TRBV18 and TRBJ2-7, is NAGVMQNPRHLVRRRGQEARLRCSPMKGHSHVYWYRQLPEEGLKFMVYLQKENIIDESGMPKERFSAEFPKEGPSILRIQQVVRGDSAAYFCASSPSGTGTYEQYFGPGTRLTVT.

V gene TRBV25-1 combines with J gene TRBJ1-4; D might be TRBD1 (5 bases). Germline CDR1 and CDR2: MGHDK and SYGVNS. The CDR3 spans 16 residues. With 2 bases removed from V and 2 bases from J, the gap between germline ends came to 12 bases. The CDR3, as DNA: TGTGCCAGCAGTGAAGGAACAGGAGTCACTAATGAAAAACTGTTTTTT. The encoded protein is CASSEGTGVTNEKLFF.

The chain joins TRBV5-1 to TRBJ1-2; D possibly corresponds to TRBD1 (5 bases). V dropped 5 bases and J dropped 4 bases, with 12 bases sitting between them. This CDR3 has 13 amino acids. CDR1 and CDR2 from the germline V gene are SGHRS and YFSETQ. The DNA of the CDR3 is TGCGCCAGCAGTACGGACGGGGGCTATGGCTACACCTTC. Its protein product is CASSTDGGYGYTF.

V gene TRBV28 combines with J gene TRBJ2-1, with TRBD2 matching over 9 bases. The trim removed 5 bases at V and 1 base at J, leaving 6 bases unmatched. The CDR3 runs 16 residues. Germline assignment: CDR1 MDHEN and CDR2 SYDVKM. This CDR3 reads CASSAQAGGSYNEQFF. CDR3 nucleotide sequence: TGTGCCAGCAGTGCCCAAGCGGGGGGATCCTACAATGAGCAGTTCTTC.

This clone was detected only once. The chain employs TRBV7-9 and TRBJ2-5, with a tentative D call TRBD1 (5 bases). The CDR3 has 14 residues. Trimming cost V 0 bases and J 2 bases, with 7 bases left between them. From germline, CDR1 is SEHNR and CDR2 FQNEAQ (reference sequence). CDR3 protein: CASSLATGQETQYF. DNA for the CDR3: TGTGCCAGCAGCTTAGCTACAGGACAAGAGACCCAGTACTTC. Combining the CDR3 with reference TRBV7-9 and TRBJ2-5 gives the whole variable domain DTGVSQNPRHKITKRGQNVTFRCDPISEHNRLYWYRQTLGQGPEFLTYFQNEAQLEKSRLLSDRFSAERPKGSFSTLEIQRTEQGDSAMYLCASSLATGQETQYFGPGTRLLVL.

This chain joins TRBV11-2 and TRBJ1-6; a possible D gene is TRBD1 (5 bases). This CDR3 region has 14 residues. V was trimmed by 0 bases and J by 5 bases, leaving 5 bases between them. Germline V lookup: CDR1 SGHAT, CDR2 FQNNGV. The CDR3 sequence is CASSLETDNSPLHF. CDR3 nucleotides: TGTGCCAGCAGCTTAGAGACAGATAATTCACCCCTCCACTTT.

The rearrangement links TRBV20-1 to TRBJ2-7, with TRBD2 matching over 7 bases. With V trimmed by 3 bases and J by 5 bases, 1 base remained unmatched. Germline V gene data show CDR1 as DFQATT and CDR2 as SNEGSKA (reference sequence). This CDR3 spans 11 amino acids. The CDR3 sequence: CSASGGDEQYF. The DNA of the CDR3 is TGCAGTGCTAGTGGGGGGGACGAGCAGTACTTC.

A single count supports this clone. This chain connects TRBV19 to TRBJ1-4; 8 bases align to TRBD1. Germline loops: CDR1 LNHDA, CDR2 SQIVND (reference sequence). The CDR3 length is 14 residues. V lost 6 bases, J lost 6 bases, and 6 bases stayed unmatched. The CDR3 loop is CASSPGQAHEKLFF. The CDR3 DNA reads as TGTGCCAGTAGCCCGGGACAGGCGCATGAAAAACTGTTTTTT.

Written as DNA, the CDR3 is TGTGCCAGCAGACCAGGGGGCGGAGAGACCCAGTACTTC. Translated: CASRPGGGETQYF. The J gene is TRBJ2-5, the V gene TRBV28, with TRBD1 matching 8 bases. The CDR3 totals 13 residues. Germline V CDR1 and CDR2: MDHEN, SYDVKM. V lost 6 bases, J lost 4 bases, and 4 bases stayed unmatched.

This clone was observed a few times. The chain uses TRBV7-9 and TRBJ2-6; D perhaps matches TRBD1 (5 bases). With 3 bases removed from V and 2 bases from J, the gap between germline ends came to 14 bases. This CDR3 is built from 17 residues. Germline V gene data show CDR1 as SEHNR and CDR2 as FQNEAQ (reference sequence). The CDR3, as DNA: TGTGCCAGCAGCTTGTGGCAGGGAAATGCTGGGGCCAACGTCCTGACTTTC. Translation: CASSLWQGNAGANVLTF.

This chain uses TRBV5-1 with TRBJ1-2; D is unclear. Germline assignment: CDR1 SGHRS and CDR2 YFSETQ. The CDR3 has 15 amino acids. Trimming shortened V by 4 bases and J by 6 bases, and 19 bases separated the two germline ends. The CDR3 loop reads CASSLRGLGIDGYTF. CDR3 DNA sequence: TGCGCCAGCAGCCTGCGGGGTTTGGGTATTGATGGCTACACCTTC.

The chain is built from TRBV4-1 and TRBJ1-3; possibly TRBD1 for D (6 bases). Germline loops: CDR1 MGHRA, CDR2 YSYEKL. Trimming pared 3 bases from V and 0 bases from J, leaving 15 bases between. The CDR3 runs 17 residues. CDR3 loop: CASSQTWTDSSGNTIYF. DNA of the CDR3: TGCGCCAGCAGCCAGACTTGGACGGACAGCTCTGGAAACACCATATATTTT.

CDR3 coding DNA: TGTGCCAGCAGCGTAGTGGGGGGGAGCGAGACCCAGTACTTC. This gives the protein CASSVVGGSETQYF. This chain links TRBV9 with TRBJ2-5, with 7 bases aligning to TRBD2. CDR1 SGDLS and CDR2 YYNGEE come from the germline V gene. The CDR3 extends over 14 amino acids. V shed 0 bases, J shed 5 bases, and the junction held 4 bases outside the gene matches.

CDR3 DNA sequence: TGTGCCATCAGGCCGGGACTAGCGGCTGTGGAGCAGTTCTTC. This gives the protein CAIRPGLAAVEQFF. The chain joins TRBV10-3 to TRBJ2-1; 11 bases match TRBD2. The CDR3 has 14 residues. The V segment lost 6 bases and the J segment 10 bases; nucleotides outside the gene matches: 8. Germline V gives CDR1 ENHRY, CDR2 SYGVKD.

This chain connects TRBV2 to TRBJ1-6; TRBD1 is a possible D gene (5 bases). The length of the CDR3 is 13 residues. The germline gives CDR1 SNHLY, CDR2 FYNNEI. Trimming cost V 4 bases and J 6 bases, with 7 bases left between them. CDR3 DNA sequence: TGTGCCAGCAGTGGACAGCTTAATTCACCCCTCCACTTT. Its protein is CASSGQLNSPLHF.